This T cell receptor (beta chain) is from a study of cytomegalovirus exposure and HLA in healthy donors. Amplification used 60 Vbeta primers and 13 Jbeta primers. Clones were read by immunoSEQ multiplex PCR, and TCRdb kept only the in-frame ones, dropping some. The table has roughly 110,000 clones, 67% seen once; the top ten hold about 8.3%. This receptor was taken from a man between 18 and 35 years old in good health and CMV-seropositive. The sequenced sample was PBMCs.

CDR3 in DNA: TGTGCCAGTAGGATGACAGGGGGAGAGACCCAGTACTTC. Protein sequence: CASRMTGGETQYF. The chain joins TRBV19 to TRBJ2-5, with TRBD1 matching over 9 bases. Germline values: CDR1 LNHDA, CDR2 SQIVND (reference sequence). This CDR3 is 13 amino acids long. V was pared by 6 bases and J by 4 bases, with 3 bases of the junction left unmatched.